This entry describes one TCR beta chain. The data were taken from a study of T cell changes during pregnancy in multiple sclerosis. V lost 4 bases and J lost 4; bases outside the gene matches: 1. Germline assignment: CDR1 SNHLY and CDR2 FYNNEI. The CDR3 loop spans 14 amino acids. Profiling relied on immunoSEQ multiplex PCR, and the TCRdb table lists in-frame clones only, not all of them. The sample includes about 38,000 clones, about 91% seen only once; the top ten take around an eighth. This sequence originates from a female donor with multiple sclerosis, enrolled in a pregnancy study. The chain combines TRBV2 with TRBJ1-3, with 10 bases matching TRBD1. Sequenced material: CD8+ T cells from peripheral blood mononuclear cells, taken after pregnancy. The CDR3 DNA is TGTGCCAGCAGTGTGGGACAGGGGGGAAACACCATATATTTT. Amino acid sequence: CASSVGQGGNTIYF.